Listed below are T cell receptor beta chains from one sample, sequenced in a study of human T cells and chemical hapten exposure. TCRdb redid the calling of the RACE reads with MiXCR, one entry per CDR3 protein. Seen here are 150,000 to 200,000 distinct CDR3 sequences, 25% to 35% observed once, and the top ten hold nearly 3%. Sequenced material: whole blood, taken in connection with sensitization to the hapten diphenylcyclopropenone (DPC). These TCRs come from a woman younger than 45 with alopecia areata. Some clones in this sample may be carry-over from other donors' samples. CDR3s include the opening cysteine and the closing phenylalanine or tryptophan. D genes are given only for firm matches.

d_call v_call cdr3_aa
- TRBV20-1 CSARGDETQYF
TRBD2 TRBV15 CATSREGLADQETQYF
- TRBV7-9 CASSPIGGNTIYF
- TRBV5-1 CASSQYTANTEAFF
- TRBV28 CASSLVVFDVTQYF
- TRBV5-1 CASSRDGDTQYF
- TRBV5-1 CASSLVRSGGYEQYF
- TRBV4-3 CASSQDSLVTEAFF
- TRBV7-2 CASSLGSALRGANVLTF
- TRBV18 CASSPPAGRGTDTQYF
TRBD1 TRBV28 CASSPGQGVRTYNEQFF
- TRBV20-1 CSARVDNQETQYF
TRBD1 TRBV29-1 CSGRQGSNYGYTF
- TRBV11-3 CASSLEEVNTEAFF
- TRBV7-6 CASSLNTGYSADTQYF
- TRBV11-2 CASSLRQGSVGELFF
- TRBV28 CASRSLEEKLFF
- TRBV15 CATSRLTDLYVFF
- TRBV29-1 CSVERDSTDTQYF
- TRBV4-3 CASSQGTNTEAFF
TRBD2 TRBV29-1 CSVGVNRGGITDTQYF
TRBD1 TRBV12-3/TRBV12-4 CASRFGQGETEAFF
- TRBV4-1 CASSQVDILVSNEQFF
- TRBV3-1 CASSQVPAGYEQYF
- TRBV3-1 CASSQVGAPSGNTIYF
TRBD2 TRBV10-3 CAIRGTSGDYNEQFF
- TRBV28 CASTLPQNAGPYGYTF